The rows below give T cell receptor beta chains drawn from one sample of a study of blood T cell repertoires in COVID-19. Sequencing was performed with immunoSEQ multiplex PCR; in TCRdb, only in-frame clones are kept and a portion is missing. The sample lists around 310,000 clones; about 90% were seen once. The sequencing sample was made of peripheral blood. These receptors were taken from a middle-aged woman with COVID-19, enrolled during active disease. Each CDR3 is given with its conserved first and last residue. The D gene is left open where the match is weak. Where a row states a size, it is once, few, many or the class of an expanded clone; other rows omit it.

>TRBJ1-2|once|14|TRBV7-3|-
CASSPDSGTYGYTF
TGTGCCAGCAGCCCGGACAGCGGCACCTATGGCTACACCTTC
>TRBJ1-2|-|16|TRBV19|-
CASSMTPLLFSGGYTF
TGTGCCAGTAGTATGACCCCGTTGTTGTTTTCAGGGGGCTACACCTTC
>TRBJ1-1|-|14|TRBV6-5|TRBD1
CASSRDKWTGEAFF
TGTGCCAGCAGCCGGGACAAATGGACAGGCGAAGCTTTCTTT
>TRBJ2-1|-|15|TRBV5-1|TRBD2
CASRSGLAGVREQFF
TGCGCCAGCAGGTCTGGACTAGCGGGAGTGCGAGAGCAGTTCTTC
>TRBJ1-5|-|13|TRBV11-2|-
CASSLDRGQPQHF
TGTGCCAGCAGCTTAGATCGTGGCCAGCCCCAGCATTTT
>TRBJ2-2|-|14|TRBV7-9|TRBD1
CASSWGQYTGELFF
TGTGCCAGCAGCTGGGGACAGTACACCGGGGAGCTGTTTTTT
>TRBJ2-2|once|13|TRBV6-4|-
CASIHNNTGELFF
TGTGCCAGCATTCACAACAACACCGGGGAGCTGTTTTTT
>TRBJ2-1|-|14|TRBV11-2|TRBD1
CASSPGQGWNEQFF
TGTGCCAGCAGCCCCGGACAGGGCTGGAATGAGCAGTTCTTC
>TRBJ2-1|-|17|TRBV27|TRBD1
CASLPGTGDTLRNEQFF
TGTGCCAGCTTGCCCGGGACAGGGGATACTCTTAGGAATGAGCAGTTCTTC
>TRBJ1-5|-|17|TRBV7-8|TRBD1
CASSPPPWDRGNQPQHF
TGTGCCAGCAGCCCCCCACCGTGGGACAGAGGTAACCAGCCCCAGCATTTT